A selection of T cell receptor beta chains follows, all from one sample in a study of cytomegalovirus exposure and HLA in healthy donors. Using immunoSEQ multiplex PCR, the repertoire was profiled, and TCRdb retains in-frame clones only, with some absent. Found here are more than 90,000 clones, roughly 79% of them singletons; the top ten hold 2% to 2.5%. Sequencing was carried out using PBMCs. These receptors were collected from a middle-aged man in good health and CMV-seronegative. Each CDR3 is given with its conserved first and last residue. D genes are given only for firm matches. Clone size appears in some rows only: once, few, many, or a class for an expanded clone.

CDR3aa	CDR3nt	abundance	len	v_gene	j_gene	d_gene
CASSLGVERGEEQFF	TGTGCCAGCAGCTTAGGGGTCGAGCGGGGGGAAGAGCAGTTCTTC	NA	15	TRBV7-9	TRBJ2-1	TRBD2
CASSAGGGGQETQYF	TGTGCCAGCAGTGCGGGCGGGGGCGGCCAAGAGACCCAGTACTTC	NA	15	TRBV28	TRBJ2-5	NA
CASSSYSETEAFF	TGTGCCAGCAGTTCGTACTCGGAGACTGAAGCTTTCTTT	few	13	TRBV27	TRBJ1-1	NA
CAWSIQTGPTSEQYF	TGTGCCTGGAGTATCCAGACAGGGCCAACCTCCGAGCAGTACTTC	NA	15	TRBV30	TRBJ2-7	TRBD1
CASSYSGLSNQPQHF	TGTGCCAGCAGTTACTCGGGGCTTAGCAATCAGCCCCAGCATTTT	NA	15	TRBV6-5	TRBJ1-5	NA
CASSGHRNPNTGELFF	TGTGCCAGCAGCGGACACAGGAACCCGAACACCGGGGAGCTGTTTTTT	NA	16	TRBV7-9	TRBJ2-2	NA
CASTFDRAGTGELFF	TGCGCCAGCACTTTCGACAGGGCGGGCACCGGGGAGCTGTTTTTT	few	15	TRBV5-1	TRBJ2-2	TRBD1
CASSETGGNTDTQYF	TGTGCCAGTAGTGAAACAGGGGGGAACACAGATACGCAGTATTTT	few	15	TRBV19	TRBJ2-3	TRBD1
CASSLTDYSNQPQHF	TGTGCCAGCAGCTTGACAGATTATAGCAATCAGCCCCAGCATTTT	once	15	TRBV5-5	TRBJ1-5	NA
CSSSLVGGGSDYGYTF	TGTTCCAGCAGCTTAGTTGGGGGGGGCTCGGACTATGGCTACACCTTC	NA	16	TRBV7-9	TRBJ1-2	NA
CASSLEQIHNEQFF	TGTGCCAGCAGCTTAGAGCAGATACACAATGAGCAGTTCTTC	NA	14	TRBV11-2	TRBJ2-1	NA
CASSLGASIEQFF	TGTGCCAGCAGCTTAGGCGCTAGTATCGAGCAGTTCTTC	NA	13	TRBV7-2	TRBJ2-1	NA
CASSRRGTGRSPLHF	TGCGCCAGCAGCCGCCGGGGGACAGGGAGATCACCCCTCCACTTT	NA	15	TRBV4-3	TRBJ1-6	TRBD1
CASSFGGNTEAFF	TGTGCCAGCAGCTTTGGAGGGAACACTGAAGCTTTCTTT	NA	13	TRBV7-3	TRBJ1-1	NA
CASSSHSGTGSNYGYTF	TGTGCCAGCAGTTCCCACTCCGGGACAGGGTCTAACTATGGCTACACCTTC	once	17	TRBV28	TRBJ1-2	TRBD1
CAISESQDQETQYF	TGTGCCATCAGTGAGTCCCAGGACCAAGAGACCCAGTACTTC	NA	14	TRBV10-3	TRBJ2-5	NA
CASSLLGRGPDTGELFF	TGTGCCAGCAGTTTGCTAGGGAGGGGCCCTGACACCGGGGAGCTGTTTTTT	NA	17	TRBV27	TRBJ2-2	TRBD2
CAWSHPGLPVGGDTEAFF	TGTGCCTGGAGTCACCCCGGACTCCCCGTAGGGGGGGACACTGAAGCTTTCTTT	few	18	TRBV30	TRBJ1-1	NA
CASSRLAGGPETQYF	TGTGCCAGCAGCCGACTAGCGGGGGGGCCGGAGACCCAGTACTTC	NA	15	TRBV6-5	TRBJ2-5	TRBD2
CASSPNVGGNEQFF	TGTGCCAGCTCACCAAATGTCGGGGGGAATGAGCAGTTCTTC	few	14	TRBV18	TRBJ2-1	TRBD2
CASSLAGLTEAFF	TGTGCCAGCAGTTTGGCGGGTTTGACTGAAGCTTTCTTT	once	13	TRBV28	TRBJ1-1	NA
CASSLVQGASYNEQFF	TGTGCCAGCAGCTTAGTCCAGGGGGCGTCCTACAATGAGCAGTTCTTC	few	16	TRBV7-8	TRBJ2-1	TRBD1
CASSPRTGGSSGNTIYF	TGTGCCAGCAGCCCCAGGACAGGGGGCTCCTCTGGAAACACCATATATTTT	NA	17	TRBV11-2	TRBJ1-3	TRBD1
CASSQGQGYTGELFF	TGTGCCAGCAGCCAGGGACAGGGCTACACCGGGGAGCTGTTTTTT	NA	15	TRBV14	TRBJ2-2	TRBD1
CASSLVAGTGTVDEQFF	TGTGCCAGCAGCTTAGTAGCTGGGACAGGAACGGTAGATGAGCAGTTCTTC	NA	17	TRBV7-2	TRBJ2-1	TRBD1
CSATDNEQFF	TGCAGCGCAACTGACAATGAGCAGTTCTTC	NA	10	TRBV29-1	TRBJ2-1	NA
CASSIGGLTEAFF	TGTGCCAGCAGCATTGGGGGCCTCACTGAAGCTTTCTTT	NA	13	TRBV7-9	TRBJ1-1	NA
CASSSFSGAVYNEQFF	TGTGCCAGCAGCTCTTTCTCGGGAGCGGTTTACAATGAGCAGTTCTTC	NA	16	TRBV11-2	TRBJ2-1	NA
CASSVVPESSRLTEQFF	TGTGCCAGCAGCGTAGTTCCCGAGTCATCGAGGCTTACTGAGCAGTTCTTC	few	17	TRBV9	TRBJ2-1	NA
CASSVTGQNLGLGIYEQYF	TGTGCCAGCAGTGTAACAGGACAGAATCTGGGACTAGGCATCTACGAGCAGTACTTC	few	19	TRBV6-1	TRBJ2-7	TRBD2
CASSFGREIEEQYF	TGTGCCAGCAGCTTCGGGCGGGAGATCGAAGAGCAGTACTTC	NA	14	TRBV5-8	TRBJ2-5	TRBD2
CASSSLGGSETQYF	TGTGCCAGCAGTTCCCTCGGGGGTTCAGAGACCCAGTACTTC	few	14	TRBV25-1	TRBJ2-5	NA
CASSGDRGYEQYF	TGTGCCAGCAGCGGAGACAGGGGCTACGAGCAGTACTTC	few	13	TRBV9	TRBJ2-7	TRBD1
CASSVEETQYF	TGTGCCAGCAGTGTAGAAGAGACCCAGTACTTC	NA	11	TRBV2	TRBJ2-5	NA
CASRAGSWDYGYTF	TGTGCCAGCAGAGCCGGGTCTTGGGACTATGGCTACACCTTC	NA	14	TRBV6-1	TRBJ1-2	NA
CASRPRTGYWEQYF	TGTGCCAGCAGACCACGTACAGGTTACTGGGAGCAGTACTTC	NA	14	TRBV6-1	TRBJ2-7	NA
CASSLAGTAVADTQYF	TGTGCCAGCAGCTTAGCGGGGACAGCAGTCGCAGATACGCAGTATTTT	NA	16	TRBV7-2	TRBJ2-3	TRBD1
CASSLDGRGEIEQFF	TGCGCCAGCAGCTTGGACGGGAGAGGGGAAATCGAGCAGTTCTTC	NA	15	TRBV5-1	TRBJ2-1	NA
CASSTGLGGDTQYF	TGTGCCAGCAGCACGGGACTAGGAGGGGATACGCAGTATTTT	NA	14	TRBV9	TRBJ2-3	TRBD2
CASSQTGTSSSYNEQFF	TGCGCCAGCAGCCAAACCGGGACTTCGAGCTCCTACAATGAGCAGTTCTTC	NA	17	TRBV4-1	TRBJ2-1	NA